This TCR beta chain was identified during a study of monozygotic twins with inflammatory bowel disease. Incorporation of UMIs carrying a 6-nucleotide sample barcode was performed by template switching. TCRdb derives one entry per CDR3 protein from the 5' RACE reads, leaving out DNA. The sample includes over 200,000 distinct CDR3 sequences. This CDR3 is 15 amino acids long. Germline assignment: CDR1 SGHRS and CDR2 YFSETQ. Sequencing was done on a sample of blood. The clonotype comes from a human donor with ulcerative colitis or Crohn's disease, or a healthy co-twin of an affected twin (not recorded which). The rearrangement links TRBV5-1 to TRBJ1-1; TCRdb proposes TRBD1, but this gene call is untestable without DNA. The CDR3 region is CASSPSGPQNTEAFF.